One and the same sample provided the 15 T cell receptor beta chains below, sequenced in a study of CD8 T cells in ankylosing spondylitis. Study-wide results and caveats: About 8 highly homologous variants made up a TCR beta motif that seemed to typify ankylosing spondylitis blood.

TCRdb analysed the 5' RACE reads with MiXCR anew, one entry per CDR3 protein. The sample holds more than 650,000 distinct CDR3 sequences; roughly 10% are singletons and the top ten take roughly 0.51%. For these receptors, no antigen is known. Specimen: blood, either unsorted or a sorted T cell fraction (not recorded which). Receptors originate from a male donor with ankylosing spondylitis.

This clonotype was recorded a few times. The chain combines TRBV11-2 with TRBJ2-2, with D possibly TRBD2 on 6 matching bases. V lost 5 bases and J 6 bases, leaving 13 bases between the germline ends. CDR3 size: 14 residues. The germline CDR1 and CDR2 sequences are SGHAT and FQNNGV. CDR3 nucleotides: TGTGCCAGCAGCCGCGGGACCGCAGCCGGGGAGCTGTTTTTT. It codes for CASSRGTAAGELFF.

This clonotype was seen more than once but under ten times. The chain is built from TRBV10-3 and TRBJ2-1; the match to TRBD1 covers 11 bases. CDR3 size: 13 residues. V gave up 6 bases and J gave up 8 bases; unmatched junction bases: 3. The germline CDR1 and CDR2 sequences are ENHRY and SYGVKD. The CDR3 region is CAISRTGGDEQFF. For the CDR3, the DNA is TGTGCCATCAGCAGGACAGGGGGCGATGAGCAGTTCTTC.

This chain connects TRBV5-6 to TRBJ2-3; D may be TRBD1 (5 bases). V lost 4 bases to trimming and J lost 4 bases, with 19 bases between them. Germline loops: CDR1 SGHDT, CDR2 YYEEEE. The CDR3 runs 16 residues. The CDR3 nucleotides read TGTGCCAGCAGCCCGGAACCCCTTCAAGGGGCAGATACGCAGTATTTT. Its translation: CASSPEPLQGADTQYF. The full variable domain, completed using reference TRBV5-6 and TRBJ2-3, is DAGVTQSPTHLIKTRGQQVTLRCSPKSGHDTVSWYQQALGQGPQFIFQYYEEEERQRGNFPDRFSGHQFPNYSSELNVNALLLGDSALYLCASSPEPLQGADTQYFGPGTRLTVL.

The chain carries TRBV5-1 and TRBJ1-1; D unresolved. V was clipped by 0 bases and J by 11 bases, with 14 bases between them. Looked up from germline, CDR1 is SGHRS and CDR2 is YFSETQ. The CDR3 extends over 13 amino acids. The DNA for the CDR3 is TGCGCCAGCAGCTTGGGAGGCACCGCAGCCGCTTTCTTT. Its translation: CASSLGGTAAAFF.

To note about this clonotype: Because it lacks the conserved phenylalanine or tryptophan at the end, this CDR3 is likely a read error. This chain connects TRBV20-1 to TRBJ2-4; 11 positions match TRBD2. In germline, CDR1 is DFQATT, CDR2 SNEGSKA (reference sequence). CDR3 size: 15 residues. V lost 5 bases and J lost 7; bases outside the gene matches: 10. CDR3 sequence: CSAGTSGRRANIQYL. The CDR3 DNA reads TGCAGTGCTGGGACTAGCGGTAGGAGAGCGAACATTCAGTACTTG.

The chain uses TRBV5-1 and TRBJ2-7; D ambiguous. The germline V gene has CDR1 SGHRS and CDR2 YFSETQ. The CDR3 has 15 amino acids. V lost 0 bases, J lost 5 bases, and 15 bases lay in between. The CDR3, as DNA: TGCGCCAGCAGCTTGGCCCGAATCGCCCTGGACGAGCAGTACTTC. It is translated as CASSLARIALDEQYF.

This clonotype was detected many times. This sequence joins TRBV10-3 and TRBJ2-7; 9 bases line up with TRBD1. Per germline, CDR1 ENHRY and CDR2 SYGVKD. The CDR3 runs to 13 residues. Losses at the gene ends were 9 bases for V and 1 base for J; bases not matched to a gene: 4. CDR3 bases: TGTGCCATTGAAGGGACAGGGTCCTACGAGCAGTACTTC. It encodes CAIEGTGSYEQYF.

The chain joins TRBV6-5 to TRBJ2-7, with 9 positions matching TRBD1. The CDR3 spans 14 residues. V dropped 4 bases and J dropped 2; count of bases not matched to a gene: 3. CDR1 is MNHEY, CDR2 SVGAGI, per germline. CDR3 DNA: TGTGCCAGCAGTTCCTGGGACAGGGCCTACGAGCAGTACTTC. Its protein is CASSSWDRAYEQYF.

This clonotype has just a few counts. V and J are TRBV5-4 and TRBJ2-1, with D possibly TRBD2 on 5 matching bases. Trimming pared 0 bases from V and 16 bases from J, leaving 17 bases between. Germline V gives CDR1 SGHNT, CDR2 YYREEE (reference sequence). The CDR3 spans 13 residues. CDR3 protein: CASSLGGQPGSFF. The DNA of the CDR3 is TGTGCCAGCAGCTTGGGAGGGCAGCCCGGGTCCTTCTTC.

This sequence joins TRBV20-1 and TRBJ1-1, with D possibly matching TRBD1 (5 bases). V lost 3 bases and J 5 bases, leaving 13 bases between the germline ends. Germline assignment: CDR1 DFQATT and CDR2 SNEGSKA (reference sequence). There are 13 residues in the CDR3. Written as DNA, the CDR3 is TGCAGTGCTAGTGTCAGGGAGAGGACTGAAGCTTTCTTT. It is translated as CSASVRERTEAFF.

This clonotype has a handful of counts. The chain uses TRBV6-2 or TRBV6-3 and TRBJ1-2, with no clear D. Germline CDR1 reads MNHEY; CDR2 reads SVGEGT. Trimming removed 5 bases from V and 4 bases from J, with 11 bases in between. The length of the CDR3 is 13 residues. The CDR3 coding sequence is TGTGCCAGCAGTCTACGTAGCAGCTATGGCTACACCTTC. Amino acid sequence: CASSLRSSYGYTF.

This clonotype was found a few times. This chain's CDR3 is CASSVESIAGGDTQYF. Here the CDR3 DNA reads TGTGCCAGCAGCGTAGAGTCGATAGCGGGGGGTGATACGCAGTATTTT. This chain uses TRBV9 with TRBJ2-3; 10 bases agree with TRBD2. Trimming cost V 0 bases and J 6 bases; bases outside gene matches: 7. Germline loops: CDR1 SGDLS, CDR2 YYNGEE. The CDR3 extends over 16 amino acids.

This clonotype has more than one count but fewer than ten. The junction differs from germline at one of its ends, possibly a read error. V usage is TRBV7-7 and J usage is TRBJ2-1, with D unresolved. This CDR3 has 13 residues. Germline CDR1 is SSHAT and CDR2 is FNYEAQ (reference sequence). The chain's CDR3 is CASSSTDGYEQFF. CDR3 coding DNA: TGTGCTAGCAGTTCTACCGACGGGTATGAGCAGTTCTTC.

This clonotype came up many times. The CDR3 loop reads CASSFTTPQGSMNTEAFF. The CDR3 region has the DNA TGTGCCAGCAGTTTTACCACCCCCCAGGGGAGCATGAACACTGAAGCTTTCTTT. The J gene is TRBJ1-1, the V gene TRBV27, with D tentatively TRBD1 (6 bases). CDR1 is MNHEY and CDR2 is SMNVEV in the germline V gene (reference sequence). The CDR3 contains 18 residues. V was clipped by 3 bases and J by 0 bases, with 20 bases between them.

This clonotype was detected only a few times. V usage is TRBV29-1 and J usage is TRBJ1-1; D is perhaps TRBD1 (6 bases). Germline V CDR1 and CDR2: SQVTM, ANQGSEA. The CDR3 contains 13 residues. Trimming took 8 bases from V and 3 from J, leaving 16 bases between them. The DNA of the CDR3 is TGCAGCCCTGGGGGCAGGGACTACACTGAAGCTTTCTTT. Translated: CSPGGRDYTEAFF.